The 20 T cell receptor beta chains below all came from one sample that was sequenced in a study of early T cells in non-severe SARS-CoV-2 infection. MiXCR was run by TCRdb on the 5' RACE reads, yielding one entry per CDR3 protein. The sample includes about 23,000 distinct CDR3 sequences, 5% to 5.5% of them seen just once. The sample was whole blood. These TCRs come from an adult who was a healthcare worker with PCR-confirmed SARS-CoV-2 infection or an uninfected control (not recorded which).

There are many counts of this clonotype. The chain combines TRBV28 with TRBJ2-5, with D maybe TRBD2 (5 bases). V dropped 7 bases and J dropped 6 bases, with 21 bases sitting between them. Germline CDR1 is MDHEN and CDR2 is SYDVKM. The CDR3 runs to 15 residues. Here the CDR3 reads CASTPLAGALQTQYF. As DNA, the CDR3 is TGTGCCAGCACTCCTCTAGCAGGAGCGTTGCAGACCCAGTACTTC. The variable domain in full, completed from reference TRBV28 and TRBJ2-5, reads DVKVTQSSRYLVKRTGEKVFLECVQDMDHENMFWYRQDPGLGLRLIYFSYDVKMKEKGDIPEGYSVSREKKERFSLILESASTNQTSMYLCASTPLAGALQTQYFGPGTRLLVL.

This clonotype was found a few times. The genes are TRBV18 and TRBJ2-3, with unresolved D. The CDR3 is 13 residues long. V dropped 3 bases and J dropped 6 bases, with 10 bases sitting between them. CDR1 is KGHSH and CDR2 is LQKENI in the germline V gene. The CDR3 DNA is TGTGCCAGCTCACCCTCGACGAGGGATACGCAGTATTTT. Translation gives CASSPSTRDTQYF.

The table lists this clonotype with many counts. The chain links TRBV7-3 to TRBJ2-5; 8 nucleotides align to TRBD1. The germline gives CDR1 SGHTA, CDR2 FQGTGA. J gave up 3 bases and V 8 bases, and 8 bases lay outside the gene matches. CDR3 length equals 14 residues. Written as DNA, the CDR3 is TGTGCCAGCGCACTAAACAGGGGGGAAGAGACCCAGTACTTC. Its translation: CASALNRGEETQYF.

This clonotype was observed many times. This chain connects TRBV3-1 to TRBJ1-1, with unresolved D. This CDR3 spans 15 amino acids. The V and J ends lost 1 base and 6 bases respectively, with 15 bases between them. Germline CDR1 reads LGHDT; CDR2 reads YNNKEL (reference sequence). The CDR3 sequence is CASSQGTRINAEAFF. CDR3 coding DNA: TGTGCCAGCAGCCAAGGTACCAGAATAAACGCTGAAGCTTTCTTT.

V gene TRBV7-8 combines with J gene TRBJ2-3; D gene unclear. The V end was cut by 1 base, the J end by 0 bases, with 14 bases between. The V gene's germline CDR1 is SGHVS and CDR2 FQNEAQ. This CDR3 is 17 amino acids long. CDR3: CASSLEVLAESTDTQYF. DNA of the CDR3: TGTGCCAGCAGCTTAGAAGTACTTGCGGAAAGCACAGATACGCAGTATTTT.

This clonotype has a count of ten or more. The chain has TRBV24-1 and TRBJ2-1; TRBD1 might be the D (5 bases). Trimming removed 2 bases from V and 10 bases from J, with 14 bases in between. CDR1 KGHDR and CDR2 SFDVKD come from the germline V gene. CDR3 length: 14 residues. This chain's CDR3 is CATSDSSQGKEQFF. DNA for the CDR3: TGTGCCACCAGTGATTCATCCCAGGGTAAGGAGCAGTTCTTC.

The table lists this clonotype with many counts. This chain links TRBV28 with TRBJ2-5, with TRBD2 identical over 11 bases. The V gene's germline CDR1 is MDHEN and CDR2 SYDVKM. The CDR3 has 18 residues. Trimming at V came to 6 bases and at J to 0 bases, leaving 12 bases not matched to a gene. Written as DNA, the CDR3 is TGTGCCAGCAGGACCTCTAGCGGGAGGAGGGGGTACCAAGAGACCCAGTACTTC. This translates into CASRTSSGRRGYQETQYF.

This clonotype showed up many times. The chain uses TRBV9 and TRBJ2-1; 8 positions match TRBD2. The CDR3 extends over 17 amino acids. The germline CDR1 and CDR2 sequences are SGDLS and YYNGEE. V gave up 1 base and J gave up 7 bases; unmatched junction bases: 13. CDR3 sequence (DNA): TGTGCCAGCAGCGTAAAAGCGGGGGATTATACGGGAAATGAGCAGTTCTTC. This encodes CASSVKAGDYTGNEQFF.

In its sample, this clonotype was seen many times. The gene calls are TRBV4-1 and TRBJ1-5, with D possibly TRBD1 on 6 matching bases. The V end was cut by 0 bases, the J end by 0 bases, with 12 bases between. The CDR3 runs 17 residues. Germline lookup yields CDR1 MGHRA and CDR2 YSYEKL. CDR3 in amino acids: CASSQEGRTDSNQPQHF. The DNA for the CDR3 is TGCGCCAGCAGCCAAGAGGGGAGGACAGATAGCAATCAGCCCCAGCATTTT.

This clonotype was seen at least ten times. The V and J genes are TRBV11-1 and TRBJ2-1; 11 nucleotides line up with TRBD2. The CDR3 loop spans 17 amino acids. V shed 4 bases, J shed 8 bases, and the junction held 13 bases outside the gene matches. Germline loops: CDR1 SGHAT, CDR2 FQDESV (reference sequence). The CDR3, as DNA: TGTGCCAGCAGCTATAGGGCTGGGCTAGCGGGAGGTCATGAGCAGTTCTTC. It is translated as CASSYRAGLAGGHEQFF.

At least ten counts were recorded for this clonotype. The chain is built from TRBV29-1 and TRBJ2-1, with 9 bases that match TRBD2. The V gene end was trimmed by 6 bases and the J gene end by 4 bases; junction bases not matched to a gene: 13. This CDR3 contains 16 residues. Germline CDR1 and CDR2: SQVTM and ANQGSEA. CDR3 sequence reads: CSVPLWREGRYNEQFF. The CDR3, as DNA: TGCAGCGTGCCCCTCTGGCGGGAGGGAAGGTACAATGAGCAGTTCTTC.

The V call is TRBV5-1, the J call TRBJ2-5; no firm D call. This CDR3 has 13 residues. V dropped 4 bases and J dropped 5 bases, with 12 bases sitting between them. Germline CDR1 is SGHRS and CDR2 is YFSETQ. The CDR3 here is CASSPEFLETQYF. The CDR3 coding sequence is TGCGCCAGCAGCCCCGAATTCTTGGAGACCCAGTACTTC.

In this sample, this clonotype turned up many times. This chain links TRBV27 with TRBJ2-3; D is possibly TRBD1 (6 bases). The CDR3 runs to 15 residues. CDR1 and CDR2 (germline): MNHEY, SMNVEV (reference sequence). The ends were cut back, 8 bases at V and 0 bases at J, with 15 bases in the middle. CDR3 bases: TGTGCCAGCGTACGCCTGGGGGCGAGCACAGATACGCAGTATTTT. Its translation is CASVRLGASTDTQYF.

This clonotype was observed many times. This chain links TRBV20-1 with TRBJ2-1; TRBD2 matches at 11 bases. J lost 5 bases, V lost 2 bases, and 8 bases had no gene match. CDR1 and CDR2 (germline): DFQATT, SNEGSKA (reference sequence). The CDR3 extends over 16 amino acids. CDR3 loop: CSARTGTSGGNNEQFF. The CDR3 coding sequence is TGCAGTGCTAGAACGGGGACTAGCGGAGGGAACAATGAGCAGTTCTTC.

This clonotype was counted at least ten times. This chain uses TRBV20-1 with TRBJ2-1; D may be TRBD2 (6 bases). The CDR3 has 14 residues. Trimming took off 0 bases at V and 9 bases at J, with 15 bases between the two ends. The germline V gene encodes CDR1 DFQATT and CDR2 SNEGSKA (reference sequence). This CDR3 is CSARDPIGGSEQFF. CDR3 nucleotides: TGCAGTGCTAGAGATCCCATCGGAGGGAGTGAGCAGTTCTTC.

This clonotype has just a few counts. The J gene is TRBJ2-1, the V gene TRBV20-1; the D is unclear. CDR3 length equals 11 residues. The V end was cut by 6 bases, the J end by 9 bases, with 12 bases between. From germline, CDR1 is DFQATT and CDR2 SNEGSKA (reference sequence). This CDR3 is CSAKNWVEQFF. In nucleotides, the CDR3 is TGCAGTGCAAAGAATTGGGTTGAGCAGTTCTTC.

This clonotype ranks as medium-sized. The chain recombines TRBV3-1 with TRBJ2-1; TRBD1 aligns across 9 bases. The CDR3 totals 15 residues. V gave up 1 base and J gave up 5 bases; unmatched junction bases: 3. Per the germline V gene, CDR1 is LGHDT and CDR2 is YNNKEL (reference sequence). The CDR3 reads CASSQARDRDNEQFF. The CDR3 DNA follows: TGTGCCAGCAGCCAAGCCCGGGACAGGGACAATGAGCAGTTCTTC.

This clonotype was recorded many times. The rearrangement joins TRBV5-1 to TRBJ1-1, with TRBD1 as a possible D gene (5 bases). Trimming pared 2 bases from V and 1 base from J, leaving 6 bases between. The CDR3 is 13 amino acids. CDR1 SGHRS and CDR2 YFSETQ come from the germline V gene. The CDR3 DNA sequence: TGCGCCAGCAGCTTTGGGGCGAACACTGAAGCTTTCTTT. Amino acid sequence: CASSFGANTEAFF.

This clonotype was counted between two and nine times. This chain connects TRBV3-1 to TRBJ2-2; no clear D gene. The V gene lost 6 bases and the J gene lost 4 bases, with 6 bases spanning the gap. The CDR3 loop spans 12 amino acids. Per the germline V gene, CDR1 is LGHDT and CDR2 is YNNKEL (reference sequence). The CDR3 here is CASSEVTGELFF. The CDR3 DNA reads TGTGCCAGCAGTGAGGTCACCGGGGAGCTGTTTTTT.

This clonotype was counted many times. V usage is TRBV4-3 and J usage is TRBJ1-5, with TRBD1 identical over 9 bases. The ends lost 1 base at V and 5 bases at J; junction bases unmatched: 6. Germline CDR1 LGHNA, CDR2 YSLEER. The CDR3 length is 16 residues. For the CDR3, the DNA is TGCGCCAGCAGCCAAGGTCTGGGACAGGGCCATCAGCCCCAGCATTTT. Translating it yields CASSQGLGQGHQPQHF.